This is a list of T cell receptor beta chains from one sample in a study of blood T cells in healthy people across ages. TCRdb independently ran MiXCR on the 5' RACE reads; one entry per CDR3 protein. The repertoire holds fewer than 950,000 distinct CDR3 sequences, with about 53% as singletons. Sequencing used blood. The receptors stem from an elderly man in good health. Each CDR3 is given with its conserved first and last residue. D genes are given only for firm matches. The size field is filled for only some rows; it gives once, few, many or a size class.

>-|TRBJ1-2|TRBV12-3/TRBV12-4|-
TGTGCCAGCCGACCCTCGGGGAGGGATGGCTACACCTTC
CASRPSGRDGYTF
>-|TRBJ2-7|TRBV28|TRBD2
TGTGCCAGCAGTTTCCCCGGACTAGCGGGAGGGCCCGACGAGCAGTACTTC
CASSFPGLAGGPDEQYF
>-|TRBJ2-7|TRBV10-3|TRBD2
TGTGCCATCAGTGTGCGTAGCGGGAAGAACGGTTCCTACGAGCAGTACTTC
CAISVRSGKNGSYEQYF
>-|TRBJ2-6|TRBV28|-
TGTGCCAGCAGCCTTCTCAGTCTTTCTGGGGCCAACGTCCTGACTTTC
CASSLLSLSGANVLTF
>-|TRBJ2-7|TRBV20-1|TRBD2
TGCAGTGCTAGAGATGGCCGGACTAGCGGGCACGAGCAGTACTTC
CSARDGRTSGHEQYF
>-|TRBJ2-3|TRBV3-1|-
TGTGCCAGCAGCCAGAGGGTCCGCGATACGCAGTATTTT
CASSQRVRDTQYF
>-|TRBJ2-7|TRBV29-1|TRBD2
TGCAGCGTTATAGCGACTAGCGGAACCTACGAGCAGTACTTC
CSVIATSGTYEQYF
>-|TRBJ2-7|TRBV10-2|TRBD1
TGCGCCAGTAGAGAAGGGGGCAGTGGTTACGAGCAGTACTTC
CASREGGSGYEQYF
>many|TRBJ2-7|TRBV10-3|-
TGTGCCATCAGTGAGAATGGCGACGAGCAGTACTTC
CAISENGDEQYF
>-|TRBJ1-1|TRBV6-2/TRBV6-3|-
TGTGCCAGTCTCGGGGGGGAGTTGGGGAGCACTGAAGCTTTCTTT
CASLGGELGSTEAFF
>-|TRBJ2-1|TRBV5-5|TRBD2
TGTGCCAGCAGCAAGGGACTAGTTAGCAATGAGCAGTTCTTC
CASSKGLVSNEQFF
>-|TRBJ2-7|TRBV6-5|TRBD1
TGTGTCAGCAGTCCAATTGACAGGGGCCAGCGCGAGCAGTACTTC
CVSSPIDRGQREQYF
>-|TRBJ2-7|TRBV3-1|TRBD1
TGTGCCAGCAGCCAACAACAGGGGAACTACGAGCAGTACTTC
CASSQQQGNYEQYF
>few|TRBJ2-5|TRBV20-1|-
TGCAGTGCTAGTGTAGGCGTCCAAGAGACCCAGTACTTC
CSASVGVQETQYF
>-|TRBJ2-5|TRBV11-3|-
TGTGCCAGCACCATATCTCAGGGGGGGACAGAAGAGACCCAGTACTTC
CASTISQGGTEETQYF
>-|TRBJ2-3|TRBV7-3|-
TGTGCCAGCAGCTTAACCGGGAGTACCGCAGATACGCAGTATTTT
CASSLTGSTADTQYF
>few|TRBJ1-1|TRBV4-1|-
TGCGCCAGCAGCCAAATCCCAGGGTTGCCGATGGGGGAAGCTTTCTTT
CASSQIPGLPMGEAFF
>-|TRBJ2-1|TRBV27|-
TGTGCCAGCAGTCCGACGACTGGCCCCTACAATGAGCAGTTCTTC
CASSPTTGPYNEQFF
>-|TRBJ1-5|TRBV18|TRBD1
TGTGCCAGCTCACCCGGGACAGGCCGGCATCAGCCCCAGCATTTT
CASSPGTGRHQPQHF
>few|TRBJ1-6|TRBV10-3|TRBD1
TGTGCCATCAGTGGGACAGGGAATTCACCCCTCCACTTT
CAISGTGNSPLHF
>few|TRBJ2-7|TRBV11-2|-
TGTGCCAGCAGCTTAATAGCGTCCCACGAGCAGTACTTC
CASSLIASHEQYF
>-|TRBJ2-1|TRBV12-3/TRBV12-4|TRBD1
TGTGCCAGCAGTTTAAGTTTGGACAGGGGGCCTGGTGAGCAGTTCTTC
CASSLSLDRGPGEQFF
>-|TRBJ2-3|TRBV2|TRBD2
TGTGCCAGCAGTGCGGGACTAGCGGGAGAGGGCAGATACGCGTATTTT
CASSAGLAGEGRYAYF
>few|TRBJ2-5|TRBV4-2|-
TGTGCCAGCAGCCCAACCGCCTATGGTTTGATGGAGACCCAGTACTTC
CASSPTAYGLMETQYF
>-|TRBJ2-4|TRBV9|TRBD2
TGTGCCAGCAGCCCCCGACTAGCGGGGTCCTTAGGGAACATTCAGTACTTC
CASSPRLAGSLGNIQYF
>few|TRBJ2-7|TRBV20-1|-
TGCAGTGCTAGCCTCGACAGTTACGAGCAGTACTTC
CSASLDSYEQYF
>few|TRBJ2-1|TRBV7-2|TRBD1
TGTGCCAGCAGTCCAGGGGGCGGAAAGTTCAATGAGCAGTTCTTC
CASSPGGGKFNEQFF
>few|TRBJ2-1|TRBV18|TRBD2
TGTGCCAGCTCGGCCGGGGGGGTCTCCTACAATGAGCAGTTCTTC
CASSAGGVSYNEQFF
>-|TRBJ1-1|TRBV11-2|-
TGTGCCAGCAGCGAAGGGGGGTTCGGGGGGCGCCGAGGGAACACTGAAGCTTTCTTT
CASSEGGFGGRRGNTEAFF
>-|TRBJ1-2|TRBV28|-
TGTGCCAGCAGTTTATCGGGGAAAAACTATGGCTACACCTTC
CASSLSGKNYGYTF
>-|TRBJ2-5|TRBV6-1|-
TGTGCCAGCAGACTTGTGTACCAAGAGACCCAGTACTTC
CASRLVYQETQYF
>-|TRBJ2-1|TRBV4-2|-
TGTGCCAGCAGCCCCACGCAGGGCCCCAATGAGCAGTTCTTC
CASSPTQGPNEQFF
>-|TRBJ2-3|TRBV11-2|TRBD2
TGTGCCAGCAGCTCCACTAGCGGGCGGCGTAGATACGCGTATTTT
CASSSTSGRRRYAYF
>-|TRBJ2-3|TRBV6-5|TRBD1
TGTGCCAGCAGACATGGACAGGGGACGGATACGCAGTATTTT
CASRHGQGTDTQYF
>-|TRBJ2-1|TRBV7-9|TRBD2
TGTGCCAGCAGCCCCTGGGTCCTAGCGGGAGCCCATGAGCAGTTCTTC
CASSPWVLAGAHEQFF
>-|TRBJ2-7|TRBV10-3|-
TGTGCCATCAGTGAGCCCCCAGGGGACTACGAGCAGTACTTC
CAISEPPGDYEQYF
>once|TRBJ2-7|TRBV7-2|-
TGTGCCAGCAATGTAGGGTTGGGCGAGCAGTACTTC
CASNVGLGEQYF
>few|TRBJ2-1|TRBV2|-
TGTGCCAGCAAAGGCTCCTACAATGAGCAGTTCTTC
CASKGSYNEQFF
>-|TRBJ1-1|TRBV3-1|-
TGTGCCAGCAGCCTCTCCCTGGGGCCGGGCACTGAAGCTTTCTTT
CASSLSLGPGTEAFF
>-|TRBJ2-1|TRBV18|-
TGTGCCAGCTCACCATCCACCATGAGCTCCTACAATGAGCAGTTCTTC
CASSPSTMSSYNEQFF